This T cell receptor (beta chain) is drawn from a study of CD8+ T cells in alopecia areata. Study in general: Treated patients swallowed 5 to 10 mg of oral tofacitinib twice daily.

The CDR3 covers 14 residues. CDR1 SQVTM and CDR2 ANQGSEA come from the germline V gene. V was trimmed by 5 bases and J by 7 bases, leaving 21 bases between them. Treatment given: oral pan-JAK inhibitor, 5-10 mg twice daily. cDNA prepared by RNA extraction and subsequent reverse transcription served as the template for sequencing. Here immunoSEQ multiplex PCR was the method, and the copy in TCRdb shows in-frame clones only, minus some. The sample yields about 190,000 clones, 64% seen once. Sequenced here: CD4+ T cells sorted from blood, sampled at week 4, from a patient treated with tofacitinib. The sequence was collected from a human donor with alopecia areata. The rearrangement links TRBV29-1 to TRBJ2-7; tentatively, D is TRBD2 (6 bases). The CDR3 region is CSVTRGTLRVEQYF. The CDR3 DNA reads TGCAGCGTTACCCGGGGGACCCTCCGGGTTGAGCAGTACTTC.